Reported below is one T cell receptor beta chain. The authors' processing: Counts of nucleated cells, estimated from reference gene primer amplification, were obtained. Repertoires were generated with immunoSEQ multiplex PCR, while TCRdb's copy carries only in-frame clones and drops some. V and J calls and clone size are copied from that table; D and trimming were computed from the DNA. The sample comprises around 150,000 clones, approximately 85% of which are singletons, and around 1% rests with the top ten. Germline lookup yields CDR1 GTSNPN and CDR2 SVGIG (reference sequence). V shed 1 base and J 10 bases; nucleotides not matched to a gene: 9. CDR3 length: 14 amino acids. This entry is derived from a study of blood T cell repertoires in COVID-19.

The chain couples TRBV30 to TRBJ1-1; 10 bases line up with TRBD1. The sample was peripheral blood. The clonotype was recovered from a middle-aged man with acute or convalescent COVID-19. CDR3 protein: CAWSGGTGAAVAFF. The CDR3 DNA reads TGTGCCTGGAGTGGTGGGACAGGGGCCGCAGTAGCTTTCTTT.